Below, one TCR beta chain is given with its context. J gave up 2 bases and V 6 bases, and 7 bases lay outside the gene matches. The CDR3 runs to 15 residues. The germline V gene has CDR1 MNHNY and CDR2 SVGAGI (reference sequence). These data are taken from a study of blood T cell repertoires in COVID-19. The overall study: The United States, Italy and Spain provided the acute and convalescent COVID-19 samples.

In the study's own analysis: Nucleated cell number was recorded as an estimate derived from reference gene primer amplification. The protocol was immunoSEQ multiplex PCR, while the TCRdb copy is restricted to in-frame clones and leaves out a portion. That table supplies the V and J calls and clone size; D and trimming were determined from the DNA. The sample contains roughly 100,000 clones, 85% to 90% of which appear only once. Sequenced input: peripheral blood. The rearrangement uses TRBV6-6 and TRBJ2-3, with 8 bases matching TRBD2. The clonotype comes from a man aged 50 to 60 with acute or convalescent COVID-19. CDR3 amino acids: CASRTRGGFTDTQYF. In nucleotides, the CDR3 is TGTGCCAGCAGAACCCGCGGGGGGTTCACAGATACGCAGTATTTT.